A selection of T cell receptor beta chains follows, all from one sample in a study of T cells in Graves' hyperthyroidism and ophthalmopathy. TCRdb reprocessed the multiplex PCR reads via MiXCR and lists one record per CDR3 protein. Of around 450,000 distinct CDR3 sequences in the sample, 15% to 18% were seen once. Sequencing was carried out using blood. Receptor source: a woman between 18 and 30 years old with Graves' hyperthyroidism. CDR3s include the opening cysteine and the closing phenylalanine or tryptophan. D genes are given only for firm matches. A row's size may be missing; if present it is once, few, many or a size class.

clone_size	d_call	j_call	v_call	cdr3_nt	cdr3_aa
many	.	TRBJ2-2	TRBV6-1	TGTGCCAGCAGTGGACAAGCCGGGGAGCTGTTTTTT	CASSGQAGELFF
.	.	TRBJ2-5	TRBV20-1	TGCAGTGCGCCGAGACCTGACCCGTTGGAGACCCAGTACTTC	CSAPRPDPLETQYF
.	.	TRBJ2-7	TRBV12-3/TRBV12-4	TGTGCCAGCAGTTTCAGGCGTGGCAGGGACTACGAGCAGTACTTC	CASSFRRGRDYEQYF
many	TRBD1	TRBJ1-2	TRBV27	TGTGCCAGCAGTTTCCGTAATCGACAGGGTAACTATGGCTACACCTTC	CASSFRNRQGNYGYTF
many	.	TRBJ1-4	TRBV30	TGTGCCTGGAGTGTGGTATCGACTAATGAAAAACTGTTTTTT	CAWSVVSTNEKLFF
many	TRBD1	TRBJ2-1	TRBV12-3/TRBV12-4	TGTGCCAGCAGTTTAGGGGACAGAGGAAGCTACAATGAGCAGTTCTTC	CASSLGDRGSYNEQFF
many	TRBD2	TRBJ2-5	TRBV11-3	TGTGCCAGCAGCTTAGATCTCTGGGGACTAGCGGGAGAGACCCAGTACTTC	CASSLDLWGLAGETQYF
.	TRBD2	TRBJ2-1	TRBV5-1	TGCGCCAGCAGTTTCATAGGGCTAGCGGGGGTCAATGAGCAGTTCTTC	CASSFIGLAGVNEQFF
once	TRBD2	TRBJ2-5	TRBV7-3	TGTGCCAGCAGCTCCTGGGGACTAGCGGGAAGCCAAGAGACCCAGTACTTC	CASSSWGLAGSQETQYF
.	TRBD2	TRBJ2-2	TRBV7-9	TGTGCCAGCAGCCCCCGTGGACTAGCGGGAGTAGGGGACGGGGAGCTGTTTTTT	CASSPRGLAGVGDGELFF
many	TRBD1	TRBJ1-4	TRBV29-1	TGCAGCGTTGTCGACAGGGGGGGCGAAAAACTGTTTTTT	CSVVDRGGEKLFF
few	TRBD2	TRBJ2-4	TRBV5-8	TGTGCCAGCCAACGGGGGGGTAAAGGAAACATTCAGTACTTC	CASQRGGKGNIQYF
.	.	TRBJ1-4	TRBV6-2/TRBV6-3	TGTGCCAGCAGGCCGGGACCGATTAATGGAAAACTGTTTTTT	CASRPGPINGKLFF
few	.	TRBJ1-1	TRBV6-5	TGTGCCAGCAGTTACAATGGGGGCGCCGGCACTGAAGCTTTCTTT	CASSYNGGAGTEAFF
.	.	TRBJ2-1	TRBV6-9	TGTGCCAGCAGTTATGGGCGGGGCAACTACAATGAGCAGTTCTTC	CASSYGRGNYNEQFF